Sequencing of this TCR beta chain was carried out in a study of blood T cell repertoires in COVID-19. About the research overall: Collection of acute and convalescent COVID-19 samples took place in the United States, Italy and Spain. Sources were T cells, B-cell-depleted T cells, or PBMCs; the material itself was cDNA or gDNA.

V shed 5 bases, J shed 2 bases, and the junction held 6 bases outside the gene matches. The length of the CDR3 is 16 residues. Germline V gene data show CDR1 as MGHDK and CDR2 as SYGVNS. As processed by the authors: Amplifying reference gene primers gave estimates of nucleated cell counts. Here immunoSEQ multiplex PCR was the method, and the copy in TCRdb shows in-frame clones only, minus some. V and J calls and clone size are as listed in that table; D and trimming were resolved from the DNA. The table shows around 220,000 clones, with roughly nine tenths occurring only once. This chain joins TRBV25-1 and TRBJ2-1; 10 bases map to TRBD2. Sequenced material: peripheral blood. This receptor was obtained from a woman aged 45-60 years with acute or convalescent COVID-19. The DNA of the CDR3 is TGTGCCAGCAGTCCATCTAGCGGGGGAACCTACAATGAGCAGTTCTTC. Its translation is CASSPSSGGTYNEQFF. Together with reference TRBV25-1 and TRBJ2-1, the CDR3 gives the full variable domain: EADIYQTPRYLVIGTGKKITLECSQTMGHDKMYWYQQDPGMELHLIHYSYGVNSTEKGDLSSESTVSRIRTEHFPLTLESARPSHTSQYLCASSPSSGGTYNEQFFGPGTRLTVL.